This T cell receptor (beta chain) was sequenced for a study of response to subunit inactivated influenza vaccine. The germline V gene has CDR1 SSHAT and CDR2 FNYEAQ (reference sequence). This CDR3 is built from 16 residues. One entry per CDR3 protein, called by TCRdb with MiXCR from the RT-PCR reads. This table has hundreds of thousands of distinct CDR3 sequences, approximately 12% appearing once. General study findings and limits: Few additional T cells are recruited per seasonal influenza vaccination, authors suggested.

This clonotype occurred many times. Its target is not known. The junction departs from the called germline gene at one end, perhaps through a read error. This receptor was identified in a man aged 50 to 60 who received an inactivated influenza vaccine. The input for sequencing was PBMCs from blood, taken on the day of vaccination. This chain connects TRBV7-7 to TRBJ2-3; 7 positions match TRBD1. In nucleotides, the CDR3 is TGTGCTAGCAGCTTAGGGACAGTGGGCAGCACAGATACGCAGTATTTT. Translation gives CASSLGTVGSTDTQYF.